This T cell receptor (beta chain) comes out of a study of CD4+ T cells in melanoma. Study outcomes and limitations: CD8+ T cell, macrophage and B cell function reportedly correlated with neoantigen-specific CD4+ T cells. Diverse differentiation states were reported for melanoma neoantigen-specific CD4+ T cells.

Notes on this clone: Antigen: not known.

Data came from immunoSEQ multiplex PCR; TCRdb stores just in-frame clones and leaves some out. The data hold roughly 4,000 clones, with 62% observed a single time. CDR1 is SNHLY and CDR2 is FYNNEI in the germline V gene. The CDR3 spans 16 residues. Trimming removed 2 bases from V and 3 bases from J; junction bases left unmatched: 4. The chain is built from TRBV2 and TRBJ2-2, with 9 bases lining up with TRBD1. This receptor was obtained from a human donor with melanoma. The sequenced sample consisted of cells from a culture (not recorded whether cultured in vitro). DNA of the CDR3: TGTGCCAGCAGTGAACGAAGGACAGGGGACACCGGGGAGCTGTTTTTT. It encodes CASSERRTGDTGELFF.